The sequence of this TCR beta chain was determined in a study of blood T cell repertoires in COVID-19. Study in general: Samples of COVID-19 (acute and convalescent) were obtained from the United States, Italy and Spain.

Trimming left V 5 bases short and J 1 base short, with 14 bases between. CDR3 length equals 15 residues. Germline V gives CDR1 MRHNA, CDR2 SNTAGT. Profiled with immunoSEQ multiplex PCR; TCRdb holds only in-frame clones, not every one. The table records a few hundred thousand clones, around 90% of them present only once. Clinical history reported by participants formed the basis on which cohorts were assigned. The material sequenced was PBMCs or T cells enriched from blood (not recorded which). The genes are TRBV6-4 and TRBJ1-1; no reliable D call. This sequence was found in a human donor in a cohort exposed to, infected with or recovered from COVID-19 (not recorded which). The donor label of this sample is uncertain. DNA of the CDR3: TGTGCCAGCAGTCCGGGTAAAGACGGGAACACTGAAGCTTTCTTT. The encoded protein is CASSPGKDGNTEAFF.